The 8 T cell receptor beta chains reported below all come from one sample, sequenced in a study of blood T cell repertoires in COVID-19. Sequenced by immunoSEQ multiplex PCR; TCRdb stores in-frame clones only, minus some. This table holds 150,000 to 180,000 clones, 70% to 85% found once. Material: peripheral blood. These receptors came from a man between 60 and 75 years old with COVID-19, enrolled during active disease.

The chain combines TRBV4-1 with TRBJ2-4, with TRBD2 as a possible D gene (7 bases). CDR1 is MGHRA, CDR2 YSYEKL, per germline. The CDR3 spans 15 residues. Trimming removed 2 bases from V and 11 bases from J, with 19 bases in between. The CDR3 sequence: CASSQPTGPGGLQYF. The CDR3 bases are TGCGCCAGCAGCCAACCTACAGGGCCCGGGGGGCTTCAGTACTTC.

V usage is TRBV19 and J usage is TRBJ2-2, with 10 positions matching TRBD1. Germline V gene sequence: CDR1 LNHDA, CDR2 SQIVND (reference sequence). The CDR3 consists of 17 residues. V lost 1 base to trimming and J lost 1 base; unmatched junction nucleotides: 3. CDR3 protein: CASSIGGTGVNTGELFF. CDR3 nucleotides: TGTGCCAGTAGTATAGGTGGGACAGGGGTGAACACCGGGGAGCTGTTTTTT.

The chain carries TRBV2 and TRBJ1-4; 11 bases map to TRBD1. There are 16 residues in the CDR3. V shed 4 bases and J 8 bases; nucleotides not matched to a gene: 9. Per germline, CDR1 SNHLY and CDR2 FYNNEI. CDR3 in amino acids: CASSGDRGGYREKLFF. CDR3 sequence (DNA): TGTGCCAGCAGTGGGGACAGGGGGGGATATCGGGAAAAACTGTTTTTT.

The J gene is TRBJ1-3, the V gene TRBV19; no reliable D call. V gave up 3 bases and J gave up 2 bases, with 8 bases separating them. The CDR3 spans 14 residues. Germline V lookup: CDR1 LNHDA, CDR2 SQIVND (reference sequence). The CDR3 is CASSMMRAGNTIYF. CDR3 in DNA: TGTGCCAGTAGTATGATGCGAGCTGGAAACACCATATATTTT. The full variable domain, with the rest looked up from reference TRBV19 and TRBJ1-3, is DGGITQSPKYLFRKEGQNVTLSCEQNLNHDAMYWYRQDPGQGLRLIYYSQIVNDFQKGDIAEGYSVSREKKESFPLTVTSAQKNPTAFYLCASSMMRAGNTIYFGEGSWLTVV.

This clone was seen once. V usage is TRBV28 and J usage is TRBJ2-1, with TRBD1 matching 9 bases. The CDR3 sequence is 14 residues long. Germline loops: CDR1 MDHEN, CDR2 SYDVKM. V shed 3 bases, J shed 8 bases, and the junction held 5 bases outside the gene matches. For the CDR3, the DNA is TGTGCCAGCAGTTTCCGGGACAGGGAGTATGAGCAGTTCTTC. Translation gives CASSFRDREYEQFF.

This rearrangement joins TRBV12-3 or TRBV12-4 to TRBJ2-1; D is unclear. The ends were cut back, 5 bases at V and 6 bases at J, with 8 bases in the middle. The CDR3 contains 12 residues. CDR3 in amino acids: CASSPTLNEQFF. Here the CDR3 DNA reads TGTGCCAGCAGTCCTACCCTCAATGAGCAGTTCTTC.

This chain uses TRBV5-6 with TRBJ1-6, with 8 bases matching TRBD1. Germline CDR1 and CDR2: SGHDT and YYEEEE. The junction had 5 bases not matched to a gene; V was cut back by 4 bases and J by 8 bases. The CDR3 totals 14 residues. Here the CDR3 DNA reads TGTGCCAGCAGCCGGACAGGGATGGATTCACCCCTCCACTTT. Translated, it gives CASSRTGMDSPLHF.

In its sample, this clone was seen a few times. V usage is TRBV14 and J usage is TRBJ1-3; no firm D call. CDR1 is SGHDN and CDR2 is FVKESK in the germline V gene. The CDR3 length is 13 residues. V lost 6 bases to trimming and J lost 1 base, with 7 bases between them. The CDR3, as DNA: TGTGCCAGCAGACTTAATTCTGGAAACACCATATATTTT. Its protein product is CASRLNSGNTIYF.